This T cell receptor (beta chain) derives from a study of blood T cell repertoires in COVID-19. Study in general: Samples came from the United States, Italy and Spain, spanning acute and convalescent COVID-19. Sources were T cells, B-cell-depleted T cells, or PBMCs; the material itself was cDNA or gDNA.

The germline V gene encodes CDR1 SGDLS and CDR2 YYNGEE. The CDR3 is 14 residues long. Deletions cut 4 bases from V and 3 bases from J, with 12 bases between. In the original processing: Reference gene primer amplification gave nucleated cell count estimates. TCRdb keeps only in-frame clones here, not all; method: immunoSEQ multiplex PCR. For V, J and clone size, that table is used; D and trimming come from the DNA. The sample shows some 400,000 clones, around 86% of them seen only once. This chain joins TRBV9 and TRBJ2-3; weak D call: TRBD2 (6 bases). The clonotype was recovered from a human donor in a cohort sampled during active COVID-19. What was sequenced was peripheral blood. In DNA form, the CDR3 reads TGTGCCAGCAGCCCTGCGGGGAGGACAGATACGCAGTATTTT. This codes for CASSPAGRTDTQYF.